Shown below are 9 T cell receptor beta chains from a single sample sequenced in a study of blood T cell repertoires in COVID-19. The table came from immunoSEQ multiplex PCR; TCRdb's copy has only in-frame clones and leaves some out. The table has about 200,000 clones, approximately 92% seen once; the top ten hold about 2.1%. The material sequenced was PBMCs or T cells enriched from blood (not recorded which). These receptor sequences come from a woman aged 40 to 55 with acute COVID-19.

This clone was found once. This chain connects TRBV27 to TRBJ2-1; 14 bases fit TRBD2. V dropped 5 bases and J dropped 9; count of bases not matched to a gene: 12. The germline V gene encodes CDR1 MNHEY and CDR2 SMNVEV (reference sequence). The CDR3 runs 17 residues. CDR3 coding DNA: TGTGCCAGCAGTCCCCGCCGAGGACTAGCGGGAGGTGGTGAGCAGTTCTTC. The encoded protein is CASSPRRGLAGGGEQFF.

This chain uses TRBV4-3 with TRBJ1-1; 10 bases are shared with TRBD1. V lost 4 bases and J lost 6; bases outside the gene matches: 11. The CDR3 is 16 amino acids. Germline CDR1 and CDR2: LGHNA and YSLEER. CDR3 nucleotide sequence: TGCGCCAGCAGCCTAGACAGGGGGCGCGAATCGGCTGAAGCTTTCTTT. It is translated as CASSLDRGRESAEAFF.

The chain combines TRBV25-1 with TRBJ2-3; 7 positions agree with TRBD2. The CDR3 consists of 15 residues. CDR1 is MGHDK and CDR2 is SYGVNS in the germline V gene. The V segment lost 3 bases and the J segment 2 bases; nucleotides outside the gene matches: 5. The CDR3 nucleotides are TGTGCCAGCAGTGATCCTAGCGGCGCCACAGATACGCAGTATTTT. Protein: CASSDPSGATDTQYF.

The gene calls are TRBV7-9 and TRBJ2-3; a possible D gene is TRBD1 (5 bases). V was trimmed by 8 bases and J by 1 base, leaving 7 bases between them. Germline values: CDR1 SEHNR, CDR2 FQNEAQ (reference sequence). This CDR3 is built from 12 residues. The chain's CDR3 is CASGAGTDTQYF. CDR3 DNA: TGTGCCAGCGGGGCAGGCACAGATACGCAGTATTTT.

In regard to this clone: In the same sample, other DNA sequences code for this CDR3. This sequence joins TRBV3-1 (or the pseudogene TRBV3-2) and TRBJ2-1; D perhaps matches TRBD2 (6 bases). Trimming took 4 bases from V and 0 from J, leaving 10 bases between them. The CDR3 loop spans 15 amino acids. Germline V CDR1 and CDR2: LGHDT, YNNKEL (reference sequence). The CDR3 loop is CASSPRGSSYNEQFF. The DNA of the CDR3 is TGTGCCAGCAGCCCCCGGGGGAGCTCCTACAATGAGCAGTTCTTC.

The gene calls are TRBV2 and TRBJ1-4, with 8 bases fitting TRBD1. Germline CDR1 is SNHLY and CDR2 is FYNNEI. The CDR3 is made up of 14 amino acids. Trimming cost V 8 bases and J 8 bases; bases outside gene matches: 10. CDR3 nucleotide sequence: TGTGCCAGCGGCAGGGGGCCTCAGGGAGAAAAACTGTTTTTT. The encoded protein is CASGRGPQGEKLFF.

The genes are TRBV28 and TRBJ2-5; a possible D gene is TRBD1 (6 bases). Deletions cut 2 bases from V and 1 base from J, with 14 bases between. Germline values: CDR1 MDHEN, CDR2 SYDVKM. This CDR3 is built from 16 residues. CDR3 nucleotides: TGTGCCAGCAGTTTAGGACAGACAGTTATCCAAGAGACCCAGTACTTC. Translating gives CASSLGQTVIQETQYF.

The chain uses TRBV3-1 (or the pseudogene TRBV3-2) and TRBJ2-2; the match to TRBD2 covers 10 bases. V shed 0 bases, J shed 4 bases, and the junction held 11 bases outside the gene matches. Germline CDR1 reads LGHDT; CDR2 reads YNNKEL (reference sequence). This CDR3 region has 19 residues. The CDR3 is CASSQELAGDLRGTGELFF. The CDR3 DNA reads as TGTGCCAGCAGCCAAGAGCTAGCGGGGGACTTGAGGGGCACCGGGGAGCTGTTTTTT.

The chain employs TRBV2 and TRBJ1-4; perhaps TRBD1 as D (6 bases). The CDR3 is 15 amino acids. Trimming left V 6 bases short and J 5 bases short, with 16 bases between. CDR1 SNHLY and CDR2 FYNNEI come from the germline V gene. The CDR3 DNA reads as TGTGCCAGCAGGGCACAGGGTGCCCTGAATGAAAAACTGTTTTTT. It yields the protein CASRAQGALNEKLFF.